This TCR beta chain was profiled in a study of blood T cell repertoires in COVID-19. Across the whole study: COVID-19 samples from acute and convalescent phases originated in the United States, Italy and Spain.

Clones were sequenced by immunoSEQ multiplex PCR, and TCRdb holds only the in-frame ones, with some missing. The sample holds approximately 210,000 clones; 80% to 90% are singletons and the top ten take 2.2%. Trimming removed 5 bases at V and 0 bases at J, with 7 bases between. Germline lookup yields CDR1 MGHDK and CDR2 SYGVNS. This CDR3 region has 14 residues. The sample consisted of peripheral blood. The V and J genes are TRBV25-1 and TRBJ1-4; D gene unclear. The origin of this receptor is a man aged 30 to 45 who had recovered from COVID-19. The CDR3 region is CASSTVATNEKLFF. CDR3 nucleotides: TGTGCCAGCAGTACTGTAGCAACTAATGAAAAACTGTTTTTT.